What follows are 14 T cell receptor beta chains derived from one specimen sequenced in a study of PD-L1 blockade in urothelial cancer. The data were produced by immunoSEQ multiplex PCR, yet TCRdb's version contains in-frame clones alone and is incomplete. Of roughly 50,000 clones in the sample, nearly 90% were seen once. This material consisted of PBMCs, taken around atezolizumab (anti-PD-L1) treatment. Receptors were obtained from a man in his sixties with urothelial cancer.

This clone was seen just once. The chain has TRBV5-1 and TRBJ2-7, with 7 bases lining up with TRBD2. The CDR3 totals 13 residues. Germline trimming cut 4 bases from V and 0 bases from J; bases unmatched to any gene: 1. Germline V gives CDR1 SGHRS, CDR2 YFSETQ. The chain's CDR3 is CASSRGSSYEQYF. CDR3 bases: TGCGCCAGCAGCCGCGGGAGCTCCTACGAGCAGTACTTC.

J is TRBJ2-2 and V is TRBV7-9; D may be TRBD2 (6 bases). The length of the CDR3 is 14 residues. Germline V lookup: CDR1 SEHNR, CDR2 FQNEAQ (reference sequence). Trimming removed 5 bases from V and 2 bases from J, with 9 bases in between. CDR3 sequence: CASSVSGNTGELFF. The CDR3 coding sequence is TGTGCCAGCAGCGTTAGCGGTAACACCGGGGAGCTGTTTTTT.

The rearrangement links TRBV12-5 to TRBJ1-2; 7 bases match TRBD1. The CDR3 contains 12 residues. V was pared by 3 bases and J by 7 bases, with 2 bases of the junction left unmatched. The germline V gene encodes CDR1 LGHNT and CDR2 FRNRAP. The CDR3 DNA reads TGTGCTAGTGGTTTTGACAGGGCTGGCTACACCTTC. Translating gives CASGFDRAGYTF.

The chain employs TRBV29-1 and TRBJ1-2; tentatively, D is TRBD1 (6 bases). CDR3 length: 12 residues. Germline V gene sequence: CDR1 SQVTM, CDR2 ANQGSEA. With 3 bases removed from V and 4 bases from J, the gap between germline ends came to 9 bases. The DNA for the CDR3 is TGCAGCGTTGAGGGGGCAAGCTATGGCTACACCTTC. It encodes CSVEGASYGYTF.

J is TRBJ2-7 and V is TRBV29-1; TRBD1 agrees at 7 bases. The CDR3 contains 12 residues. Germline-derived CDR1 and CDR2 are SQVTM and ANQGSEA. J gave up 6 bases and V 4 bases, and 6 bases lay outside the gene matches. This CDR3 reads CSVGQGVSEQYF. As DNA, the CDR3 is TGCAGCGTTGGACAGGGTGTCAGCGAGCAGTACTTC.

CDR3 nucleotides: TGCGCCAGCAGCCAGTCTGGACAGATTGGTACACCCCTCCACTTT. The encoded protein is CASSQSGQIGTPLHF. V gene TRBV4-1 combines with J gene TRBJ1-6; the D gene is possibly TRBD1 (6 bases). Trimming stripped 3 bases from V and 11 bases from J, with 17 bases between. The CDR3 loop spans 15 amino acids. Per the germline V gene, CDR1 is MGHRA and CDR2 is YSYEKL.

The V and J genes are TRBV5-1 and TRBJ2-3; no clear D gene. The CDR3 has 15 residues. The germline V gene has CDR1 SGHRS and CDR2 YFSETQ. Trimming stripped 4 bases from V and 2 bases from J, with 14 bases between. In DNA form, the CDR3 reads TGCGCCAGCAGCCCTGGGTCGGGTAACACAGATACGCAGTATTTT. This codes for CASSPGSGNTDTQYF.

This clone is labeled as large (0.1 to 1%). The V gene is TRBV7-9, the J gene TRBJ1-5; D gene unclear. This CDR3 is 13 amino acids long. Germline CDR1 and CDR2: SEHNR and FQNEAQ (reference sequence). V lost 5 bases and J 6 bases, leaving 11 bases between the germline ends. CDR3 DNA: TGTGCCAGCAGCAAGACACCTACTCAGCCCCAGCATTTT. Its translation is CASSKTPTQPQHF.

In regard to this clone: A read error may produce the germline difference seen at one junction end. This chain connects TRBV7-7 to TRBJ1-1, with 9 bases identical to TRBD1. CDR3 length: 13 residues. Germline-derived CDR1 and CDR2 are SSHAT and FNYEAQ (reference sequence). The CDR3 loop reads CASSQDRGTEAFF. CDR3 nucleotides: TGTGCTAGCAGCCAGGACAGGGGCACTGAAGCTTTCTTT.

The chain joins TRBV7-2 to TRBJ1-5; TRBD1 aligns across 9 bases. This CDR3 spans 15 amino acids. CDR1 and CDR2 (germline): SGHTA, FQGNSA. J was trimmed by 5 bases and V by 1 base; bases with no gene match: 3. In DNA form, the CDR3 reads TGTGCCAGCAGCTTAGACAGGGGGCGACATCAGCCCCAGCATTTT. Encoded protein: CASSLDRGRHQPQHF.

The J gene is TRBJ1-2, the V gene TRBV6-4; D is possibly TRBD1 (6 bases). CDR1 is MRHNA, CDR2 SNTAGT, per germline. The CDR3 length is 14 residues. Trimming pared 8 bases from V and 5 bases from J, leaving 18 bases between. The CDR3: CASWRGEGLYGYTF. For the CDR3, the DNA is TGTGCCAGCTGGAGGGGGGAGGGGTTGTATGGCTACACCTTC.

The genes are TRBV7-8 and TRBJ1-6; 9 nucleotides align to TRBD1. Unmatched junction bases numbered 5, after V lost 6 bases and J lost 2 bases. The V gene's germline CDR1 is SGHVS and CDR2 FQNEAQ. This CDR3 is 16 amino acids long. Here the CDR3 reads CASSGQGSTYNSPLHF. For the CDR3, the DNA is TGTGCCAGCAGTGGACAGGGGTCGACCTATAATTCACCCCTCCACTTT.

The rearrangement links TRBV11-2 to TRBJ2-2; D not resolved. The germline V gene encodes CDR1 SGHAT and CDR2 FQNNGV. The germline V and J ends were trimmed by 3 bases and 0 bases, with 8 bases remaining between them. The CDR3 extends over 15 amino acids. The DNA of the CDR3 is TGTGCCAGCAGCTTGGTCCGGGCGAACACCGGGGAGCTGTTTTTT. It translates to CASSLVRANTGELFF.

This chain links TRBV7-2 with TRBJ2-7, with no clear D. The CDR3 runs 12 residues. Between the trimmed V and J ends, which lost 2 bases and 2 bases, there was a span of 4 bases. The germline CDR1 and CDR2 sequences are SGHTA and FQGNSA. CDR3 coding DNA: TGTGCCAGCAGCTTAACAGCCTACGAGCAGTACTTC. Translating gives CASSLTAYEQYF.